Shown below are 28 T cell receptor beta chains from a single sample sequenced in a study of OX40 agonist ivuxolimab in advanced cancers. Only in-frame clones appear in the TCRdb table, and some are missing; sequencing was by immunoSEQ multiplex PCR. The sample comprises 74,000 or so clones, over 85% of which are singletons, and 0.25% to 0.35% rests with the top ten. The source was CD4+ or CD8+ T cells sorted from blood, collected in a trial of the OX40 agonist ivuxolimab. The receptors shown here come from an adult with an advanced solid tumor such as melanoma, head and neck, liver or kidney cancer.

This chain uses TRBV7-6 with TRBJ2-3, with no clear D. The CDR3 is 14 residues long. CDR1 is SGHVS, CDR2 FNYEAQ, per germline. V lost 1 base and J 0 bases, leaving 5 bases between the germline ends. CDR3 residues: CASSLVGSTDTQYF. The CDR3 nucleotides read TGTGCCAGCAGCTTAGTTGGGAGCACAGATACGCAGTATTTT. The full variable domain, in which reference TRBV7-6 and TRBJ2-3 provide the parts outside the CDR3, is GAGVSQSPRYKVTKRGQDVALRCDPISGHVSLYWYRQALGQGPEFLTYFNYEAQQDKSGLPNDRFSAERPEGSISTLTIQRTEQRDSAMYRCASSLVGSTDTQYFGPGTRLTVL.

The DNA for the CDR3 is TGTGCCAGCAGCTTCGGACAGAGCACAGATACGCAGTATTTT. Translation: CASSFGQSTDTQYF. The chain is built from TRBV7-2 and TRBJ2-3, with D maybe TRBD1 (6 bases). The CDR3 spans 14 residues. Between the trimmed V and J ends, which lost 3 bases and 0 bases, there was a span of 7 bases. Germline CDR1 reads SGHTA; CDR2 reads FQGNSA. The variable domain in full, completed from reference TRBV7-2 and TRBJ2-3, reads GAGVSQSPSNKVTEKGKDVELRCDPISGHTALYWYRQSLGQGLEFLIYFQGNSAPDKSGLPSDRFSAERTGGSVSTLTIQRTQQEDSAVYLCASSFGQSTDTQYFGPGTRLTVL.

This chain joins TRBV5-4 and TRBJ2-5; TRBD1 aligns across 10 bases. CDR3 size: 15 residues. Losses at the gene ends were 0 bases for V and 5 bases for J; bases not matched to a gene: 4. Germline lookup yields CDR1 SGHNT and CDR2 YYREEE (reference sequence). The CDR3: CASSLAGQGMETQYF. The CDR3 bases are TGTGCCAGCAGCTTGGCGGGACAGGGGATGGAGACCCAGTACTTC.

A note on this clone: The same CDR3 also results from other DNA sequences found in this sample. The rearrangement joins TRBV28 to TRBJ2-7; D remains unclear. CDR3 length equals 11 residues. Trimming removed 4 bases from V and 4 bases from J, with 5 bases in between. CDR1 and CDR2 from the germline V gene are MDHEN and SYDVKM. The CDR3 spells CASSSPYEQYF. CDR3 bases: TGTGCCAGCAGTTCCCCGTACGAGCAGTACTTC.

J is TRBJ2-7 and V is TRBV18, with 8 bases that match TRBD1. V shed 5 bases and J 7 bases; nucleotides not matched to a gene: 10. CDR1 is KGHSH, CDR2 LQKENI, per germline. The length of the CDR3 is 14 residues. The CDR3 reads CASSRRTGSGEQYF. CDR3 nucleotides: TGTGCCAGCTCAAGACGGACAGGGTCGGGAGAGCAGTACTTC.

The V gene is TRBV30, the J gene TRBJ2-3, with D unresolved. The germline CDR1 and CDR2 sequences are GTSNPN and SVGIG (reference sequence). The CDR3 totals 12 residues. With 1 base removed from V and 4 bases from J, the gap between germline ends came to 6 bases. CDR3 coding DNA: TGTGCCTGGAGTGCTGCGGCAGATACGCAGTATTTT. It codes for CAWSAAADTQYF.

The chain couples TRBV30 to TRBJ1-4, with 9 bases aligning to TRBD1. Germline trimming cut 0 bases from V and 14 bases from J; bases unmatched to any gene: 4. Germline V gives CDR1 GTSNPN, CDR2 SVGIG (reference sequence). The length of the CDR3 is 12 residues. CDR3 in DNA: TGTGCCTGGAGTGTACAGGGGGCTTTGCTGTTTTTT. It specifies CAWSVQGALLFF.

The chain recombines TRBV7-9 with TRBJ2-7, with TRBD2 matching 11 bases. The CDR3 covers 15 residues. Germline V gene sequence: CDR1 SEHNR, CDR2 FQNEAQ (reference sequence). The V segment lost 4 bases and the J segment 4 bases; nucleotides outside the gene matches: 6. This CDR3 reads CASSSGTSGAYEQYF. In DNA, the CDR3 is TGTGCCAGCAGCTCAGGGACTAGCGGAGCTTACGAGCAGTACTTC. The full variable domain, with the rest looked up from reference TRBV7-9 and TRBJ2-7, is DTGVSQNPRHKITKRGQNVTFRCDPISEHNRLYWYRQTLGQGPEFLTYFQNEAQLEKSRLLSDRFSAERPKGSFSTLEIQRTEQGDSAMYLCASSSGTSGAYEQYFGPGTRLTVT.

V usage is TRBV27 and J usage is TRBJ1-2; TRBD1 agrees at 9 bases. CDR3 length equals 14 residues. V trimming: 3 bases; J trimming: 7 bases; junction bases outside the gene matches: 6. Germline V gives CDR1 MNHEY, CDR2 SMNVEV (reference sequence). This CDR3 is CASSLLATGGGYTF. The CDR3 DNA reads TGTGCCAGCAGTTTGCTTGCGACAGGGGGTGGCTACACCTTC.

The CDR3 sequence: CASSLTGGSPLHF. CDR3 coding DNA: TGTGCCAGCAGTTTGACGGGCGGCTCACCCCTCCACTTT. V and J are TRBV27 and TRBJ1-6, with D uncertain. V was pared by 3 bases and J by 10 bases, with 10 bases between. Germline-derived CDR1 and CDR2 are MNHEY and SMNVEV (reference sequence). This CDR3 has 13 amino acids.

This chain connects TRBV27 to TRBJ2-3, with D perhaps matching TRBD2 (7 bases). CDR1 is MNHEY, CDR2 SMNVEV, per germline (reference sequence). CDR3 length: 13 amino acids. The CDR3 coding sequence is TGTGGAACAGGGAGGGTGGGCACAGATACGCAGTATTTT. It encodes CGTGRVGTDTQYF.

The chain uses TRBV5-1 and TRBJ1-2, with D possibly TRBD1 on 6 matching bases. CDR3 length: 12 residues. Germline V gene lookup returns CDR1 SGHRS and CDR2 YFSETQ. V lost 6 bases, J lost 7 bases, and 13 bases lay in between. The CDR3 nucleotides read TGCGCCAGCACCCCCGGGGGCTCTGGCTACACCTTC. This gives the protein CASTPGGSGYTF.

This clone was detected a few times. The CDR3 sequence: CASSSSTNTQYF. CDR3 in DNA: TGTGCCAGCAGCTCCTCTACTAATACGCAGTATTTT. The chain couples TRBV7-9 to TRBJ2-3; D gene unclear. Between the trimmed V and J ends, which lost 4 bases and 7 bases, there was a span of 9 bases. The CDR3 loop spans 12 amino acids. The germline V gene has CDR1 SEHNR and CDR2 FQNEAQ (reference sequence).

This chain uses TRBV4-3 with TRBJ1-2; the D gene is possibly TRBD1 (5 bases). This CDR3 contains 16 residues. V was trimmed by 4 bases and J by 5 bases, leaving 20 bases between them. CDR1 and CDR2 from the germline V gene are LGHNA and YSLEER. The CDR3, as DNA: TGCGCCAGCAGCCCCCGGTCCGGGACGTCGAGATATGGCTACACCTTC. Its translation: CASSPRSGTSRYGYTF.

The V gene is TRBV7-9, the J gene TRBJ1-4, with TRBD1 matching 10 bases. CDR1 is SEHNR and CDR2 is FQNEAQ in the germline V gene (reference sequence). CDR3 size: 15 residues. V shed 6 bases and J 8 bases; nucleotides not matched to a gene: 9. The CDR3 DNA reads TGTGCCAGCAGACCTGGGACAGGGGAATCGGAAAAACTGTTTTTT. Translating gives CASRPGTGESEKLFF. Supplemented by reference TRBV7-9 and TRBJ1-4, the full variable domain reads DTGVSQNPRHKITKRGQNVTFRCDPISEHNRLYWYRQTLGQGPEFLTYFQNEAQLEKSRLLSDRFSAERPKGSFSTLEIQRTEQGDSAMYLCASRPGTGESEKLFFGSGTQLSVL.

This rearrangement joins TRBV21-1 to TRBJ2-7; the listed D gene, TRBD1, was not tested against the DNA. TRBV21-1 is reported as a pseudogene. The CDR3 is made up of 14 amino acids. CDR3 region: CASSAGDNSYEQYF. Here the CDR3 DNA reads TGTGCCAGCAGCGCCGGGGACAACTCCTACGAGCAGTACTTC.

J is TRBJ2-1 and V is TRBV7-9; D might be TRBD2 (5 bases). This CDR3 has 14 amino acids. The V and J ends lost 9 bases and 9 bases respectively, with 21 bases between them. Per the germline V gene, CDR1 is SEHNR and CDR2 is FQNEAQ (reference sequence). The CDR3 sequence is CASLKSPNEGEQFF. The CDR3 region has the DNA TGTGCCAGTTTGAAGTCCCCGAACGAGGGTGAGCAGTTCTTC.

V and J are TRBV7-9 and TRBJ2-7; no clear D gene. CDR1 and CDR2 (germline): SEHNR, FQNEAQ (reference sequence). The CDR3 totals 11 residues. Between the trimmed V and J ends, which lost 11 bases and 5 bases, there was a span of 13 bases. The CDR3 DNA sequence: TGTGCCCCCCGGTCTCCCCACGAGCAGTACTTC. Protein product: CAPRSPHEQYF.

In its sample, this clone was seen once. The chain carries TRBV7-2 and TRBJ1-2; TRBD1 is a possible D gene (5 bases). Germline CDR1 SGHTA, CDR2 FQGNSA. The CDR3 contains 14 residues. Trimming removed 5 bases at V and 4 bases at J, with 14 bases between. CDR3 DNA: TGTGCCAGCAGCCGCGGTGGGGGTAGCTATGGCTACACCTTC. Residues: CASSRGGGSYGYTF.

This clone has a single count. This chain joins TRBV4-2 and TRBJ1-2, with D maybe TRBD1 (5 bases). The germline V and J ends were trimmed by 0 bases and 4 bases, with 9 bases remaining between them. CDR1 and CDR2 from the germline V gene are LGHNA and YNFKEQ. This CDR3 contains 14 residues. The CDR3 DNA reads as TGTGCCAGCAGCCAAGATGTGGGGGTCTATGGCTACACCTTC. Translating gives CASSQDVGVYGYTF.

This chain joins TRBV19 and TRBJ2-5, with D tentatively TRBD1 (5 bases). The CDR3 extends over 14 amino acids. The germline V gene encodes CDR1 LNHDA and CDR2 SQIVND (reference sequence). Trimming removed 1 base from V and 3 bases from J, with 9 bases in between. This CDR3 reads CASSIAPTEETQYF. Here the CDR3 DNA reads TGTGCCAGTAGTATAGCCCCGACAGAAGAGACCCAGTACTTC.

In DNA form, the CDR3 reads TGTGCCAGCAGCTTAGATGCAGGGCCCAATGAGCAGTTCTTC. It is translated as CASSLDAGPNEQFF. The chain employs TRBV7-9 and TRBJ2-1; D is perhaps TRBD1 (5 bases). There are 14 residues in the CDR3. Trimming took 1 base from V and 6 from J, leaving 10 bases between them. Per germline, CDR1 SEHNR and CDR2 FQNEAQ (reference sequence).

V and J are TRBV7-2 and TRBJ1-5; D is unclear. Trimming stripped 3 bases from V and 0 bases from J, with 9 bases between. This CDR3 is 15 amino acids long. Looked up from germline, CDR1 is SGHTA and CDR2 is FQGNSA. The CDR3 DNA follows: TGTGCCAGCAGCTTTAGATGGGATAGCAATCAGCCCCAGCATTTT. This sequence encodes CASSFRWDSNQPQHF.

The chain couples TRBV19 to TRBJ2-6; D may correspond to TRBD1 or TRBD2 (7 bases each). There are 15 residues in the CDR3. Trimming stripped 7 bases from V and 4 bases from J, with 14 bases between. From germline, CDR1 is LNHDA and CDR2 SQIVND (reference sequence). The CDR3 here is CASTPGGAGANVLTF. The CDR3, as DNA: TGTGCCAGTACCCCAGGGGGGGCAGGGGCCAACGTCCTGACTTTC.

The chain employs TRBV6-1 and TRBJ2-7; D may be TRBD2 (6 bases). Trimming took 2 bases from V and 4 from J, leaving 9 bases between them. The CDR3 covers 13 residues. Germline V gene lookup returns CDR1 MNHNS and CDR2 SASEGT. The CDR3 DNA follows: TGTGCCAGCAGTGAACGGAGGGTTTACGAGCAGTACTTC. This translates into CASSERRVYEQYF.

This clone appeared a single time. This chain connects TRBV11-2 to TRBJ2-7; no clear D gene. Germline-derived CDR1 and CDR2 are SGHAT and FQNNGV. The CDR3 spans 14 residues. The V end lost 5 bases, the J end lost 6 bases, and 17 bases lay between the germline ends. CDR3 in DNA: TGTGCCAGCAGCCCTGGTACAGTCTTCGGCGAGCAGTACTTC. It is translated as CASSPGTVFGEQYF.

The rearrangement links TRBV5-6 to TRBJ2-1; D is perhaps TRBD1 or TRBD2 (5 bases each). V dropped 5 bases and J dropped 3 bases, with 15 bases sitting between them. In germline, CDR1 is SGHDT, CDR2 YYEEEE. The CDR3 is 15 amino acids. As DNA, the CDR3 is TGTGCCAGCAGTCCTTGGGCAGGGAGCTACAATGAGCAGTTCTTC. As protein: CASSPWAGSYNEQFF.

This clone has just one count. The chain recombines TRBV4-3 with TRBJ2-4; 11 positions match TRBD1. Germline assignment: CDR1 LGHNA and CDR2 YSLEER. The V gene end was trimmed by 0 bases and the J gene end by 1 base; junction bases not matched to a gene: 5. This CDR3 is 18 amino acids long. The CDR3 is CASSQDRGTGGAKNIQYF. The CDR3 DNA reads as TGCGCCAGCAGCCAAGACAGGGGGACAGGGGGGGCCAAAAACATTCAGTACTTC.